Detailed here is one TCR beta chain. The target antigen is unknown. Different DNA sequences within this sample yield the same CDR3. These data come from a study of PD-1 blockade in classical Hodgkin lymphoma. Study-wide points: Lower baseline TCR diversity was reported for newly diagnosed patients than for healthy donors.

The protocol was immunoSEQ multiplex PCR, while the TCRdb copy is restricted to in-frame clones and leaves out a portion. The sample includes about 25,000 clones, around 81% of them seen just once. Every one of the patients relapsed after autologous stem cell transplantation (brentuximab vedotin exposure was variable). Complete response, partial response or progressive disease was recorded as best response. This TCR was recovered from a human donor with classical Hodgkin lymphoma. The specimen was peripheral blood mononuclear cells (PBMCs), collected before the second cycle of nivolumab.

The CDR3 loop is CASSRASGGALRANVLTF. Written as DNA, the CDR3 is TGTGCCAGCAGTCGTGCCAGCGGGGGGGCCCTCCGGGCCAACGTCCTGACTTTC. The genes are TRBV5-4 and TRBJ2-6, with TRBD2 matching over 10 bases. The V gene's germline CDR1 is SGHNT and CDR2 YYREEE (reference sequence). The CDR3 length is 18 residues. The V and J ends lost 5 bases and 5 bases, in that order; junction bases with no gene match: 13.